The 11 T cell receptor beta chains below all came from one sample that was sequenced in a study of blood T cell repertoires in COVID-19. This table comes from immunoSEQ multiplex PCR, and its TCRdb copy is limited to in-frame clones, with some not included. Among 350,000 to 450,000 clones listed, about 89% were seen once. Sequenced input: PBMCs or T cells enriched from blood (not recorded which). Source of these receptors: a woman aged 40-49 years who had been exposed to COVID-19.

V and J are TRBV6-6 and TRBJ1-5; the D gene is possibly TRBD1 (5 bases). Trimming took off 6 bases at V and 3 bases at J, with 12 bases between the two ends. The CDR3 spans 14 residues. The germline gives CDR1 MNHNY, CDR2 SVGAGI (reference sequence). This CDR3 reads CASRSSRDNQPQHF. The DNA for the CDR3 is TGTGCCAGCAGGAGTAGCAGGGACAATCAGCCCCAGCATTTT.

The chain combines TRBV24-1 with TRBJ2-3; 12 bases map to TRBD2. CDR3 length: 19 residues. Looked up from germline, CDR1 is KGHDR and CDR2 is SFDVKD. The J segment lost 2 bases and the V segment lost 2 bases, leaving 10 bases of the junction unmatched. The DNA of the CDR3 is TGTGCCACCAGTGATTACACTAGCGGGAGGAATAGTGCCACAGATACGCAGTATTTT. The encoded protein is CATSDYTSGRNSATDTQYF.

A remark on this clone: The sample has other DNA sequences that encode this CDR3 too. The V call is TRBV30, the J call TRBJ1-5, with 7 positions matching TRBD1. Germline-derived CDR1 and CDR2 are GTSNPN and SVGIG (reference sequence). V gave up 1 base and J gave up 3 bases; unmatched junction bases: 3. This CDR3 contains 14 residues. CDR3 region: CAWSEGQNNQPQHF. CDR3 in DNA: TGTGCCTGGAGTGAGGGACAGAACAATCAGCCCCAGCATTTT.

V is TRBV13 and J is TRBJ1-1; possibly TRBD1 for D (5 bases). The germline V and J ends were trimmed by 4 bases and 1 base, with 16 bases remaining between them. CDR3 size: 16 residues. Germline V lookup: CDR1 PRHDT, CDR2 FYEKMQ (reference sequence). The CDR3 sequence is CASSSGAGRRNTEAFF. The CDR3 DNA is TGTGCCAGCAGCTCCGGGGCGGGAAGGCGGAACACTGAAGCTTTCTTT. The variable domain in full, with the rest retrieved from reference TRBV13 and TRBJ1-1, is AAGVIQSPRHLIKEKRETATLKCYPIPRHDTVYWYQQGPGQDPQFLISFYEKMQSDKGSIPDRFSAQQFSDYHSELNMSSLELGDSALYFCASSSGAGRRNTEAFFGQGTRLTVV.

This clone was observed a few times. The rearrangement joins TRBV19 to TRBJ1-6; 8 bases are a match to TRBD1. V was pared by 5 bases and J by 8 bases, with 5 bases of the junction left unmatched. Germline CDR1 reads LNHDA; CDR2 reads SQIVND (reference sequence). The CDR3 totals 14 residues. The CDR3 protein is CASSPGTGHSPLHF. The CDR3 nucleotides read TGTGCCAGTAGTCCGGGGACAGGTCATTCACCCCTCCACTTT.

The chain has TRBV10-2 and TRBJ1-3; a possible D gene is TRBD1 (5 bases). Deletions cut 4 bases from V and 3 bases from J, with 13 bases between. The CDR3 is 15 amino acids. Looked up from germline, CDR1 is WSHSY and CDR2 is SAAADI. Here the CDR3 DNA reads TGCGCCAGCAGTGCTACAGGAAGTGATGGAAACACCATATATTTT. Its translation is CASSATGSDGNTIYF.

The chain employs TRBV9 and TRBJ2-5; possible D gene TRBD2, 5 bases. Germline V gene sequence: CDR1 SGDLS, CDR2 YYNGEE. Trimming stripped 3 bases from V and 7 bases from J, with 16 bases between. CDR3 length: 14 amino acids. CDR3 in amino acids: CASSGSGGSGTQYF. The CDR3 DNA follows: TGTGCCAGCAGCGGGAGTGGAGGTTCGGGGACCCAGTACTTC.

V gene TRBV10-1 combines with J gene TRBJ1-3; D ambiguous. This CDR3 spans 13 amino acids. Looked up from germline, CDR1 is WNHNN and CDR2 is SYGVQD (reference sequence). V gave up 3 bases and J gave up 9 bases, with 12 bases separating them. DNA for the CDR3: TGCGCCAGCAGTGAATCGGTAACCGGCACCATATATTTT. Its translation is CASSESVTGTIYF.

The chain couples TRBV7-2 to TRBJ2-1, with D unresolved. Between the trimmed V and J ends, which lost 7 bases and 0 bases, there was a span of 13 bases. Germline CDR1 SGHTA, CDR2 FQGNSA. The CDR3 is 15 residues long. CDR3 nucleotide sequence: TGTGCCAGCACCTATACAGAGAGCTCCTACAATGAGCAGTTCTTC. Translated: CASTYTESSYNEQFF.

V is TRBV24-1 and J is TRBJ2-3; the D gene is possibly TRBD2 (5 bases). The V and J ends lost 2 bases and 9 bases respectively, with 11 bases between them. Germline V gives CDR1 KGHDR, CDR2 SFDVKD. The CDR3 runs to 13 residues. The chain's CDR3 is CATSDSGLMTQYF. The CDR3, as DNA: TGTGCCACCAGTGATTCTGGACTCATGACGCAGTATTTT.

The chain is built from TRBV18 and TRBJ2-5; 8 positions match TRBD1. Germline CDR1 and CDR2: KGHSH and LQKENI. The J segment lost 2 bases and the V segment lost 4 bases, leaving 6 bases of the junction unmatched. The length of the CDR3 is 15 residues. CDR3 nucleotides: TGTGCCAGCTCACGACGGACAGGGTCACAAGAGACCCAGTACTTC. Protein product: CASSRRTGSQETQYF.